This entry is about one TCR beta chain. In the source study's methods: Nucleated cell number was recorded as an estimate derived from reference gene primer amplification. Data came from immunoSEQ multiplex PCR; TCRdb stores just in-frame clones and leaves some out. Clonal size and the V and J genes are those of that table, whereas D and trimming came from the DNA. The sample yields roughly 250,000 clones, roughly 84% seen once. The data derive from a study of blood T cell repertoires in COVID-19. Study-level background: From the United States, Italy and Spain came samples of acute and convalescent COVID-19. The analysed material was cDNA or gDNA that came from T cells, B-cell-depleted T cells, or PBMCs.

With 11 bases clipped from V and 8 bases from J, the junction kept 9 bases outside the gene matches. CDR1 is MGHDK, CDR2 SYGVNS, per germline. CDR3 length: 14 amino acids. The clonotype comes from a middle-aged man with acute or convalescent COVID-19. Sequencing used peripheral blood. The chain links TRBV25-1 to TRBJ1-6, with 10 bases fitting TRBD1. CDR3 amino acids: CAPGSGTGDSPLHF. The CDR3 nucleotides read TGTGCCCCCGGATCCGGGACAGGGGATTCACCCCTCCACTTT.